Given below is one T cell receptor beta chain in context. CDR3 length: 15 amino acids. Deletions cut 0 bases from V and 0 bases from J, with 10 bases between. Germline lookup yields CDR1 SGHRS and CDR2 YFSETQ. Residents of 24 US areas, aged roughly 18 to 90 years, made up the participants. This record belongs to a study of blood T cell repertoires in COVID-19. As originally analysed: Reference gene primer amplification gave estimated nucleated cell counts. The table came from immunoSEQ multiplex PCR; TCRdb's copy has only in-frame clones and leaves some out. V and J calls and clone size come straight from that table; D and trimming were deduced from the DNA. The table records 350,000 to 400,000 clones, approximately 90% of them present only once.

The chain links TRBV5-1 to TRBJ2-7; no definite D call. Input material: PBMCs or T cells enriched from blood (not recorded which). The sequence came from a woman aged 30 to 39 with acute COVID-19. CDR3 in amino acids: CASSLGTTSSYEQYF. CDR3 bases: TGCGCCAGCAGCTTGGGCACCACGAGCTCCTACGAGCAGTACTTC.